This T cell receptor (beta chain) was retrieved from a study of blood T cell repertoires in COVID-19. Across the whole study: The analysed material was cDNA or gDNA that came from T cells, B-cell-depleted T cells, or PBMCs.

The study recruited people aged about 18 to 95 years across approximately 23 US areas. Two negative PCRs, clearance, or symptom resolution were required of recovered Cohort 3 donors. Germline V CDR1 and CDR2: SGHRS, YFSETQ. This CDR3 comprises 15 residues. The ends were cut back, 0 bases at V and 7 bases at J, with 16 bases in the middle. Per the original methods: Amplified reference gene primers provided the basis for estimating nucleated cell counts. Using immunoSEQ multiplex PCR, the repertoire was profiled, and TCRdb retains in-frame clones only, with some absent. That table gives V, J and clone size, and the DNA gave D and trimming. The sample has 250,000 to 400,000 clones, more than 70% seen once.

The sample was PBMCs or T cells enriched from blood (not recorded which). This receptor was taken from a woman aged 25-40 years who had recovered from COVID-19. This chain links TRBV5-1 with TRBJ1-1; weak D call: TRBD1 (5 bases). CDR3 region: CASSLVGAVSGEAFF. CDR3 in DNA: TGCGCCAGCAGCTTGGTAGGGGCGGTAAGTGGTGAAGCTTTCTTT.